Following are 26 T cell receptor beta chains from one sample sequenced in a study of blood T cell repertoires in COVID-19. Clones were sequenced by immunoSEQ multiplex PCR, and TCRdb holds only the in-frame ones, with some missing. Found here are a few hundred thousand clones, under 90% of them singletons; the top ten hold 1.7%. Sequenced sample: PBMCs or T cells enriched from blood (not recorded which). The origin of the receptors is a woman younger than 45 who had recovered from COVID-19.

This clone was found once. The chain is built from TRBV28 and TRBJ2-7; possible D gene TRBD1, 6 bases. V gave up 3 bases and J gave up 0 bases, with 9 bases separating them. The CDR3 extends over 14 amino acids. The germline V gene has CDR1 MDHEN and CDR2 SYDVKM. In nucleotides, the CDR3 is TGTGCCAGCAGTTTTAGGGACACCTCCTACGAGCAGTACTTC. Its protein is CASSFRDTSYEQYF.

The chain has TRBV4-1 and TRBJ1-1; D ambiguous. Deletions cut 0 bases from V and 5 bases from J, with 13 bases between. The CDR3 loop spans 15 amino acids. Germline CDR1 reads MGHRA; CDR2 reads YSYEKL. CDR3 residues: CASSQEPRGRTEAFF. CDR3 bases: TGCGCCAGCAGCCAAGAACCCCGAGGAAGGACTGAAGCTTTCTTT.

The chain couples TRBV7-3 to TRBJ1-1; 7 bases match TRBD1. From germline, CDR1 is SGHTA and CDR2 FQGTGA. CDR3 length: 14 amino acids. V lost 5 bases and J lost 1; bases outside the gene matches: 4. CDR3 region: CASSPTGTNTEAFF. In nucleotides, the CDR3 is TGTGCCAGCAGCCCGACAGGGACGAACACTGAAGCTTTCTTT.

This chain connects TRBV2 to TRBJ2-7; possibly TRBD1 for D (6 bases). There are 17 residues in the CDR3. The germline V gene encodes CDR1 SNHLY and CDR2 FYNNEI. Trimming shortened V by 3 bases and J by 2 bases, and 20 bases separated the two germline ends. The CDR3 sequence: CASSDPKDRSRPYEQYF. The DNA for the CDR3 is TGTGCCAGCAGTGACCCCAAAGACAGGAGCCGACCCTACGAGCAGTACTTC.

The chain has TRBV7-9 and TRBJ1-2; unclear D gene. V was clipped by 5 bases and J by 2 bases, with 12 bases between them. This CDR3 has 14 residues. Germline values: CDR1 SEHNR, CDR2 FQNEAQ (reference sequence). This chain's CDR3 is CASSPRTENYGYTF. The CDR3 nucleotides are TGTGCCAGCAGCCCCCGGACTGAAAACTATGGCTACACCTTC.

This clone was found a few times. The J gene is TRBJ1-2, the V gene TRBV29-1, with D tentatively TRBD1 (5 bases). The V end lost 4 bases, the J end lost 8 bases, and 14 bases lay between the germline ends. Germline V lookup: CDR1 SQVTM, CDR2 ANQGSEA. The CDR3 has 12 residues. This CDR3 reads CSVVGPMTGYTF. The CDR3 DNA is TGCAGCGTTGTGGGGCCCATGACGGGCTACACCTTC.

This clone was recorded a few times. The chain links TRBV30 to TRBJ1-6; unclear D gene. Germline CDR1 is GTSNPN and CDR2 is SVGIG (reference sequence). Trimming left V 3 bases short and J 4 bases short, with 7 bases between. The CDR3 is 13 residues long. CDR3 sequence reads: CAWRGGYNSPLHF. CDR3 nucleotides: TGTGCCTGGAGGGGAGGATATAATTCACCCCTCCACTTT.

The V gene is TRBV5-1, the J gene TRBJ2-5; the match to TRBD1 covers 9 bases. Trimming at V came to 4 bases and at J to 5 bases, leaving 9 bases not matched to a gene. CDR3 length: 15 residues. CDR1 is SGHRS, CDR2 YFSETQ, per germline. CDR3 amino acids: CASSELQGAGETQYF. CDR3 DNA sequence: TGCGCCAGCAGCGAGCTACAGGGGGCAGGGGAGACCCAGTACTTC.

This sequence joins TRBV7-3 and TRBJ1-1; no reliable D call. Germline CDR1 and CDR2: SGHTA and FQGTGA. There are 15 residues in the CDR3. V lost 4 bases and J lost 6, with 18 bases in between. The CDR3 is CASSSPEGGLAEAFF. The CDR3 nucleotides read TGTGCCAGCAGCTCCCCGGAAGGTGGGCTGGCTGAAGCTTTCTTT.

The CDR3 DNA reads as TGTGCCAGCGGTGGACAGAGCTCCTACGAGCAGTACTTC. Translating it yields CASGGQSSYEQYF. The chain combines TRBV27 with TRBJ2-7; perhaps TRBD1 as D (6 bases). This CDR3 has 13 residues. Germline-derived CDR1 and CDR2 are MNHEY and SMNVEV (reference sequence). The V and J ends lost 8 bases and 0 bases respectively, with 11 bases between them.

The chain is built from TRBV28 and TRBJ1-2, with 9 bases that match TRBD1. The J segment lost 7 bases and the V segment lost 3 bases, leaving 6 bases of the junction unmatched. This CDR3 has 14 residues. Germline CDR1 and CDR2: MDHEN and SYDVKM. The DNA of the CDR3 is TGTGCCAGCAGTTTGCTCGGGACAGGGAGTGGCTACACCTTC. This gives the protein CASSLLGTGSGYTF.

This chain links TRBV5-1 with TRBJ2-7, with D possibly TRBD1 on 5 matching bases. Germline CDR1 reads SGHRS; CDR2 reads YFSETQ. The CDR3 totals 13 residues. V lost 2 bases to trimming and J lost 3 bases, with 9 bases between them. The CDR3 region has the DNA TGCGCCAGCAGCTTTAACAGGAACTACGAGCAGTACTTC. Translated, it gives CASSFNRNYEQYF.

The chain couples TRBV9 to TRBJ2-5; TRBD2 aligns across 10 bases. The CDR3 consists of 15 residues. Germline V lookup: CDR1 SGDLS, CDR2 YYNGEE. V lost 3 bases to trimming and J lost 1 base; unmatched junction nucleotides: 3. CDR3 amino acids: CASSEREGGQETQYF. Here the CDR3 DNA reads TGTGCCAGCAGCGAGCGGGAGGGAGGCCAAGAGACCCAGTACTTC.

CDR3 bases: TGTGCCAGCAGTGCCCAGGGGGTGGGTAATGAAAAACTGTTTTTT. Translated, it gives CASSAQGVGNEKLFF. The V and J genes are TRBV28 and TRBJ1-4; 7 bases are a match to TRBD1. J gave up 4 bases and V 5 bases, and 7 bases lay outside the gene matches. Germline CDR1 is MDHEN and CDR2 is SYDVKM. The CDR3 spans 15 residues.

This chain uses TRBV4-1 with TRBJ2-1; TRBD2 aligns across 7 bases. There are 11 residues in the CDR3. V was pared by 8 bases and J by 8 bases, with 3 bases of the junction left unmatched. Germline CDR1 is MGHRA and CDR2 is YSYEKL. The DNA of the CDR3 is TGCGCCAGCCGCGCGGGGGATGAGCAGTTCTTC. Residues: CASRAGDEQFF.

This sequence joins TRBV7-8 and TRBJ2-1, with D maybe TRBD2 (5 bases). V shed 5 bases and J shed 6 bases, with 20 bases lying between them. Germline V gives CDR1 SGHVS, CDR2 FQNEAQ. This CDR3 contains 16 residues. The CDR3 sequence is CASSPRRALAGNEQFF. The CDR3 region has the DNA TGTGCCAGCAGCCCTAGGCGGGCCCTAGCAGGCAATGAGCAGTTCTTC.

The chain employs TRBV5-1 and TRBJ1-2; 8 positions match TRBD1. CDR3 length equals 14 residues. Trimming cost V 4 bases and J 12 bases; bases outside gene matches: 14. CDR1 and CDR2 (germline): SGHRS, YFSETQ. CDR3 coding DNA: TGCGCCAGCAGCCACACCGGGACAGGTGGAGGCAACACCTTC. It codes for CASSHTGTGGGNTF. Supplemented by reference TRBV5-1 and TRBJ1-2, the full variable domain reads KAGVTQTPRYLIKTRGQQVTLSCSPISGHRSVSWYQQTPGQGLQFLFEYFSETQRNKGNFPGRFSGRQFSNSRSEMNVSTLELGDSALYLCASSHTGTGGGNTFGSGTRLTVV.

V usage is TRBV10-3 and J usage is TRBJ1-5, with D perhaps matching TRBD1 (6 bases). Germline V gene sequence: CDR1 ENHRY, CDR2 SYGVKD. The CDR3 sequence is 15 residues long. The germline V and J ends were trimmed by 4 bases and 6 bases, with 16 bases remaining between them. The CDR3, as DNA: TGTGCCATCAGTGTGGGGGGGGCGCGGGGTCAGCCCCAGCATTTT. Translated, it gives CAISVGGARGQPQHF.

The chain uses TRBV7-3 and TRBJ1-1; 9 nucleotides align to TRBD1. Trimming took 5 bases from V and 7 from J; bases not matched to a gene: 5. CDR3 length: 13 residues. Germline assignment: CDR1 SGHTA and CDR2 FQGTGA. The CDR3: CASSPQGAVEAFF. For the CDR3, the DNA is TGTGCCAGCAGCCCACAGGGGGCTGTTGAAGCTTTCTTT.

V gene TRBV7-9 combines with J gene TRBJ2-7; TRBD2 matches 7 bases. The length of the CDR3 is 15 residues. Per the germline V gene, CDR1 is SEHNR and CDR2 is FQNEAQ (reference sequence). J was trimmed by 3 bases and V by 4 bases; bases with no gene match: 9. CDR3 bases: TGTGCCAGCAGCTCCCGAGACTCTAGCGGCTACGAGCAGTACTTC. Amino acids: CASSSRDSSGYEQYF.

This chain uses TRBV5-6 with TRBJ2-7; 8 positions agree with TRBD2. Germline trimming cut 3 bases from V and 4 bases from J; bases unmatched to any gene: 6. The CDR3 length is 14 residues. Germline lookup yields CDR1 SGHDT and CDR2 YYEEEE. Here the CDR3 reads CASSSSGTRYEQYF. CDR3 DNA sequence: TGTGCCAGCAGCTCAAGCGGGACTAGATACGAGCAGTACTTC. Using reference TRBV5-6 and TRBJ2-7 for the parts outside the CDR3, the full variable domain is DAGVTQSPTHLIKTRGQQVTLRCSPKSGHDTVSWYQQALGQGPQFIFQYYEEEERQRGNFPDRFSGHQFPNYSSELNVNALLLGDSALYLCASSSSGTRYEQYFGPGTRLTVT.

This clone came up once. The chain employs TRBV2 and TRBJ1-4; possible D gene TRBD1, 6 bases. With 5 bases removed from V and 0 bases from J, the gap between germline ends came to 16 bases. Germline lookup yields CDR1 SNHLY and CDR2 FYNNEI. The CDR3 spans 17 residues. The DNA of the CDR3 is TGTGCCAGCAGTCCGCTACAGGGAACTGCAACTAATGAAAAACTGTTTTTT. Translation: CASSPLQGTATNEKLFF.

The chain combines TRBV29-1 with TRBJ2-1, with D perhaps TRBD2 (5 bases). The CDR3 has 13 amino acids. Germline CDR1 and CDR2: SQVTM and ANQGSEA. The V end was cut by 1 base, the J end by 7 bases, with 11 bases between. CDR3 bases: TGCAGCGTTGAAGTCCTCAGGACTAATGAGCAGTTCTTC. This sequence encodes CSVEVLRTNEQFF.

This rearrangement joins TRBV19 to TRBJ1-1, with D possibly TRBD1 on 6 matching bases. The CDR3 length is 13 residues. V was cut by 5 bases and J by 4 bases, with 11 bases left in between. CDR1 is LNHDA and CDR2 is SQIVND in the germline V gene (reference sequence). The CDR3 is CASSPGVSTEAFF. CDR3 nucleotides: TGTGCCAGTAGTCCAGGGGTTTCCACTGAAGCTTTCTTT.

The rearrangement links TRBV19 to TRBJ2-2; tentative D call: TRBD1 (6 bases). V was trimmed by 7 bases and J by 5 bases, leaving 14 bases between them. The CDR3 extends over 14 amino acids. The germline V gene encodes CDR1 LNHDA and CDR2 SQIVND (reference sequence). CDR3 protein: CASTLGTFTGELFF. CDR3 nucleotide sequence: TGTGCCAGTACCCTAGGGACATTTACCGGGGAGCTGTTTTTT.

J is TRBJ1-6 and V is TRBV6-5; D is undetermined. Germline-derived CDR1 and CDR2 are MNHEY and SVGAGI. V was shortened by 6 bases and J by 2 bases, with 8 bases between the two germline ends. This CDR3 contains 14 residues. The CDR3 reads CASRTGTYNSPLHF. The CDR3 DNA reads as TGTGCCAGCAGGACCGGGACCTATAATTCACCCCTCCACTTT.